Listed below are T cell receptor beta chains from one sample, sequenced in a study of shared clonotypes between healthy human individuals. TCRdb's table, derived via immunoSEQ multiplex PCR, lists solely in-frame clones and lacks some. The table has 2 million to 2.5 million clones, 80% to 95% seen once. The sequenced material came from naive CD4+ T cells from PBMCs. The receptors derive from a man younger than 35 in good health. Some clones in this sample may be carry-over from other donors' samples. CDR3s include the opening cysteine and the closing phenylalanine or tryptophan. The D gene is left open where the match is weak. Expanded clones get a size class; other rows say once, few or many, or leave the size out.

v_call	j_call	d_call	clone_size	cdr3_aa	cdr3_nt
TRBV6-1	TRBJ1-4	.	.	CASRTRTPTPEKLFF	TGTGCCAGCAGAACCCGGACACCGACGCCTGAAAAACTGTTTTTT
TRBV19	TRBJ1-4	.	.	CASSIGDSSNEKLFF	TGTGCCAGTAGTATAGGCGACAGCAGTAATGAAAAACTGTTTTTT
TRBV5-1	TRBJ2-5	.	.	CASSLEGPAETQYF	TGCGCCAGCAGCTTGGAGGGGCCAGCGGAGACCCAGTACTTC
TRBV7-3	TRBJ2-5	.	.	CASSRSVGETQYF	TGTGCCAGCAGCAGATCAGTGGGAGAGACCCAGTACTTC
TRBV5-1	TRBJ2-3	.	.	CASSHGGRSDTQYF	TGCGCCAGCAGCCACGGGGGAAGGTCAGATACGCAGTATTTT
TRBV4-3	TRBJ1-2	.	.	CASSQEVMSYGYTF	TGCGCCAGCAGCCAGGAGGTAATGAGCTATGGCTACACCTTC
TRBV30	TRBJ1-5	.	few	CGNRANQPQHF	TGTGGTAACAGGGCCAATCAGCCCCAGCATTTT
TRBV5-4	TRBJ2-5	.	.	CASSLVTGKQETQYF	TGTGCCAGCAGCTTGGTCACAGGAAAGCAAGAGACCCAGTACTTC
TRBV5-4	TRBJ2-2	TRBD2	once	CASSLDSGRAHTGELFF	TGTGCCAGCAGCTTGGACAGCGGGAGGGCCCACACCGGGGAGCTGTTTTTT
TRBV28	TRBJ2-1	TRBD1	.	CASSFVGQANDEQFF	TGTGCCAGCAGTTTTGTGGGACAGGCTAACGATGAGCAGTTCTTC
TRBV6-6	TRBJ1-5	TRBD1	.	CASRPDRDGQPQHF	TGTGCCAGCAGACCCGACAGGGACGGTCAGCCCCAGCATTTT
TRBV28	TRBJ2-3	.	.	CASRGTDTQYF	TGTGCCAGCAGGGGCACAGATACGCAGTATTTT
TRBV5-1	TRBJ2-1	TRBD2	.	CASNAGGSYNEQFF	TGCGCCAGCAACGCCGGGGGGTCCTACAATGAGCAGTTCTTC
TRBV19	TRBJ1-4	.	.	CASSIDSAGNEKLFF	TGTGCCAGTAGTATAGACTCGGCGGGAAATGAAAAACTGTTTTTT
TRBV11-3	TRBJ1-5	.	few	CARGLGQPQHF	TGTGCAAGGGGGTTGGGACAGCCCCAGCATTTT
TRBV11-2	TRBJ2-1	.	.	CASSQGGGVVYNEQFF	TGTGCCAGCAGCCAGGGGGGCGGGGTGGTTTACAATGAGCAGTTCTTC
TRBV7-7	TRBJ2-2	TRBD1	.	CASSPRQGLNTGELFF	TGTGCCAGCAGTCCTCGACAGGGTCTGAACACCGGGGAGCTGTTTTTT
TRBV6-5	TRBJ2-7	TRBD2	.	CASSYSAGKSSYEQYF	TGTGCCAGCAGTTACTCAGCGGGAAAGAGCTCCTACGAGCAGTACTTC
TRBV28	TRBJ1-6	TRBD1	.	CASSSESDRVDSPLHF	TGTGCCAGCAGTTCCGAATCGGACAGGGTTGATTCACCCCTCCACTTT
TRBV11-2	TRBJ2-5	.	.	CASSPKETQYF	TGTGCCAGCAGCCCCAAAGAGACCCAGTACTTC
TRBV19	TRBJ1-2	.	.	CASTPESYNYGYTF	TGTGCCAGTACCCCCGAGTCCTATAACTATGGCTACACCTTC
TRBV27	TRBJ1-1	TRBD1	.	CASSPRQGAGNTEAFF	TGTGCCAGCAGTCCGCGGCAGGGGGCAGGAAACACTGAAGCTTTCTTT
TRBV7-6	TRBJ1-2	.	.	CASSLDPAGGHYGYTF	TGTGCCAGCAGCTTAGATCCCGCGGGGGGTCACTATGGCTACACCTTC
TRBV5-5	TRBJ1-1	TRBD1	.	CASSLTSRQGHTEAFF	TGTGCCAGCAGCCTAACATCAAGACAGGGACACACTGAAGCTTTCTTT
TRBV9	TRBJ1-1	TRBD1	few	CASSAQGNTEAFF	TGTGCCAGCAGCGCACAGGGGAATACTGAAGCTTTCTTT
TRBV5-4	TRBJ1-2	TRBD1	.	CASSLRTGSGYGYTF	TGTGCCAGCAGCCTACGGACAGGGAGCGGCTATGGCTACACCTTC
TRBV11-2	TRBJ1-1	.	.	CASSFQGGSTEAFF	TGTGCCAGCAGTTTCCAGGGTGGAAGCACTGAAGCTTTCTTT
TRBV5-4	TRBJ2-7	TRBD2	.	CASSGPTGPTSGNPYEQYF	TGTGCCAGCAGCGGACCGACAGGGCCGACTAGCGGGAACCCCTACGAGCAGTACTTC
TRBV7-6	TRBJ2-2	.	.	CASSLRRAGELFF	TGTGCCAGCAGCTTGCGTAGGGCCGGGGAGCTGTTTTTT